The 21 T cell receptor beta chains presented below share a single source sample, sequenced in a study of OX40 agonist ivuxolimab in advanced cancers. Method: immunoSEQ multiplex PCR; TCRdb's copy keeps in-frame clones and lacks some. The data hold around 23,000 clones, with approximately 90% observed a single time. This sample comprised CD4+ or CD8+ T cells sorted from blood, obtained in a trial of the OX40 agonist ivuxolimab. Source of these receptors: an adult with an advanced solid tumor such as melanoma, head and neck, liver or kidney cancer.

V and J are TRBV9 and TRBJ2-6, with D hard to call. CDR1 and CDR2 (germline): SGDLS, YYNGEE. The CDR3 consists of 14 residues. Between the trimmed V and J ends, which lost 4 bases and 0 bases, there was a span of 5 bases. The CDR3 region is CASSPPSGANVLTF. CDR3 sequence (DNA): TGTGCCAGCAGCCCCCCCTCTGGGGCCAACGTCCTGACTTTC. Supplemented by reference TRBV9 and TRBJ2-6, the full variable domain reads DSGVTQTPKHLITATGQRVTLRCSPRSGDLSVYWYQQSLDQGLQFLIQYYNGEERAKGNILERFSAQQFPDLHSELNLSSLELGDSALYFCASSPPSGANVLTFGAGSRLTVL.

The CDR3, as DNA: TGCGCCAGCAGCTTGCAGGAGGAGACCCAGTACTTC. Protein product: CASSLQEETQYF. The rearrangement links TRBV5-1 to TRBJ2-5; no clear D. This CDR3 has 12 residues. V was pared by 1 base and J by 5 bases, with 6 bases between. Germline CDR1 and CDR2: SGHRS and YFSETQ.

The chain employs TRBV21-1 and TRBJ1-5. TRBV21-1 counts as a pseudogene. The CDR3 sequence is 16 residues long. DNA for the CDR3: TGTGCCAGCAGCAGACTTTTGGGGGTAAGCAATCAGCCCCAGCATTTT. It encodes CASSRLLGVSNQPQHF.

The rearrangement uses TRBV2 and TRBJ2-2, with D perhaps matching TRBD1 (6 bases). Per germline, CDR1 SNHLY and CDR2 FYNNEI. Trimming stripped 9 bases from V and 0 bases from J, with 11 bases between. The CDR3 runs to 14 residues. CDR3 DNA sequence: TGTGCCAGTGGACAGTTTGCGAACACCGGGGAGCTGTTTTTT. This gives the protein CASGQFANTGELFF.

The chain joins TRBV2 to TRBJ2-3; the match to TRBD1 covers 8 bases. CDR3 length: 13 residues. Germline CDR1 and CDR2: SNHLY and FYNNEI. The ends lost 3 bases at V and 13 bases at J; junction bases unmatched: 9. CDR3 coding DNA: TGTGCCAGCAGTGAGGTTTGGGACAGGCAGAAGTATTTT. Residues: CASSEVWDRQKYF.

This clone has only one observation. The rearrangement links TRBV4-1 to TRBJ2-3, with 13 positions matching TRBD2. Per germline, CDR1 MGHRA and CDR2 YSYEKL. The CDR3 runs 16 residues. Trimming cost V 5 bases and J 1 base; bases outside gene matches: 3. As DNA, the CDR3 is TGCGCCAGCAGCTTCGGGACTAGCGGGGGCACAGATACGCAGTATTTT. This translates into CASSFGTSGGTDTQYF.

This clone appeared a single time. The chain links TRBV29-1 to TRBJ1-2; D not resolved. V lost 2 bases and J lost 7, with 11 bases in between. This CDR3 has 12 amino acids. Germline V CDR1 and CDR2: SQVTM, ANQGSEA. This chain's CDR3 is CSVEPLSPGYTF. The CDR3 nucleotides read TGCAGCGTTGAACCTCTTTCGCCTGGCTACACCTTC.

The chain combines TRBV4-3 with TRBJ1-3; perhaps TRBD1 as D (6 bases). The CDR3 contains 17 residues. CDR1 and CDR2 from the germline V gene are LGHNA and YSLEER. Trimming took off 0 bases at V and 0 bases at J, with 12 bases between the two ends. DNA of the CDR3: TGCGCCAGCAGCCAAGATTGGGAGGGGGACTCTGGAAACACCATATATTTT. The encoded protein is CASSQDWEGDSGNTIYF.

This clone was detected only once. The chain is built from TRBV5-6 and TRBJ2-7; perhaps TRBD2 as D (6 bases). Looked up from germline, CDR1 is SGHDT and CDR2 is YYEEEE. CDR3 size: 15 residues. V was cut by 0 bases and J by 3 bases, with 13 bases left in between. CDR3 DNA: TGTGCCAGCAGCTTGGGGGCAGGAGGGTTCTACGAGCAGTACTTC. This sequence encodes CASSLGAGGFYEQYF.

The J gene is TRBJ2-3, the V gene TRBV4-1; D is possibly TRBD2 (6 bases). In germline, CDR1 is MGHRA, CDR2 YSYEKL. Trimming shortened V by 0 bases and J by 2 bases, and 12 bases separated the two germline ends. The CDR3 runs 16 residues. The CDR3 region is CASSQDPRGYTDTQYF. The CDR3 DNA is TGCGCCAGCAGCCAAGATCCCCGGGGGTACACAGATACGCAGTATTTT.

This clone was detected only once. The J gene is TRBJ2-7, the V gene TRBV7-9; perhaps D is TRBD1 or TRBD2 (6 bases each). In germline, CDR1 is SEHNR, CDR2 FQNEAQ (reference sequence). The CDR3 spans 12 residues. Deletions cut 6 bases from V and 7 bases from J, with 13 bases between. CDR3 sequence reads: CASRNRDWEQYF. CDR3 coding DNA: TGTGCCAGCAGAAACAGGGACTGGGAGCAGTACTTC. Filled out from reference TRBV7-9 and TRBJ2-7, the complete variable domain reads DTGVSQNPRHKITKRGQNVTFRCDPISEHNRLYWYRQTLGQGPEFLTYFQNEAQLEKSRLLSDRFSAERPKGSFSTLEIQRTEQGDSAMYLCASRNRDWEQYFGPGTRLTVT.

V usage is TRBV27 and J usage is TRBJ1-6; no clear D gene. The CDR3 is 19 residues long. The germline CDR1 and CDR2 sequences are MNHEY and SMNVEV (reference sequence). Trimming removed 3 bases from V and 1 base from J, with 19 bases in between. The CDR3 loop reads CASSLGTFKEDSYNSPLHF. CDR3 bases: TGTGCCAGCAGTTTGGGAACGTTTAAAGAGGATTCCTATAATTCACCCCTCCACTTT.

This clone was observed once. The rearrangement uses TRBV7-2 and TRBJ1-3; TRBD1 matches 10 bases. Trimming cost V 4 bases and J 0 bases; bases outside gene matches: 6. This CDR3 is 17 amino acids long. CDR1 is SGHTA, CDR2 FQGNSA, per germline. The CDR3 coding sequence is TGTGCCAGCAGCTCCTTGACAGGGGGCTTCTCTGGAAACACCATATATTTT. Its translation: CASSSLTGGFSGNTIYF.

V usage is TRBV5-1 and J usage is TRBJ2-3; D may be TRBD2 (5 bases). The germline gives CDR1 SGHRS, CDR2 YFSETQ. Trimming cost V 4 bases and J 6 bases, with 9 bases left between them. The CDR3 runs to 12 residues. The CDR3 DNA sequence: TGCGCCAGCAGCGAGGGATCTGATACGCAGTATTTT. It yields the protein CASSEGSDTQYF. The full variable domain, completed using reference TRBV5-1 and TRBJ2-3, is KAGVTQTPRYLIKTRGQQVTLSCSPISGHRSVSWYQQTPGQGLQFLFEYFSETQRNKGNFPGRFSGRQFSNSRSEMNVSTLELGDSALYLCASSEGSDTQYFGPGTRLTVL.

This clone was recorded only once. Here the CDR3 reads CASSLVSGSFSYEQYF. DNA for the CDR3: TGTGCCAGCAGCTTAGTAAGCGGGAGCTTTTCCTACGAGCAGTACTTC. The chain combines TRBV7-2 with TRBJ2-7; 8 bases match TRBD2. This CDR3 is 16 amino acids long. The germline gives CDR1 SGHTA, CDR2 FQGNSA. Unmatched junction bases numbered 6, after V lost 1 base and J lost 1 base. Complete variable domain (other parts from reference TRBV7-2 and TRBJ2-7): GAGVSQSPSNKVTEKGKDVELRCDPISGHTALYWYRQSLGQGLEFLIYFQGNSAPDKSGLPSDRFSAERTGGSVSTLTIQRTQQEDSAVYLCASSLVSGSFSYEQYFGPGTRLTVT.

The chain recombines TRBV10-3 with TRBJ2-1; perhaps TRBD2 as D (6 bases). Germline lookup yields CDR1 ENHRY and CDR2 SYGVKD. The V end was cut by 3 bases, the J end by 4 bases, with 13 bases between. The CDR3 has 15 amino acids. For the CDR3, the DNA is TGTGCCATCAGTGAAGGAGGGTATGCTTACAATGAGCAGTTCTTC. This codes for CAISEGGYAYNEQFF.

As DNA, the CDR3 is TGTGCCAGCAGTTTAAGCGGTGATACGCAGTATTTT. Protein: CASSLSGDTQYF. This chain connects TRBV27 to TRBJ2-3; D is possibly TRBD2 (5 bases). The CDR3 totals 12 residues. Germline values: CDR1 MNHEY, CDR2 SMNVEV (reference sequence). Trimming took off 2 bases at V and 6 bases at J, with 6 bases between the two ends.

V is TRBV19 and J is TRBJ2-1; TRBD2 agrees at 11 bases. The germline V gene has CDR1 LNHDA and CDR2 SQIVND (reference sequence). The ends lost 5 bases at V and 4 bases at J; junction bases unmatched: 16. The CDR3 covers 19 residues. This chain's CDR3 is CASSQRPSIAGGMYNEQFF. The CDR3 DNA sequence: TGTGCCAGTAGTCAACGACCCTCAATAGCGGGGGGGATGTACAATGAGCAGTTCTTC.

The chain's CDR3 is CASSSQGETYEQYF. The CDR3 DNA is TGTGCCAGCAGTTCACAGGGGGAAACCTACGAGCAGTACTTC. The chain recombines TRBV27 with TRBJ2-7, with 8 bases identical to TRBD1. The trim removed 4 bases at V and 2 bases at J, leaving 4 bases unmatched. This CDR3 is built from 14 residues. Per germline, CDR1 MNHEY and CDR2 SMNVEV (reference sequence).

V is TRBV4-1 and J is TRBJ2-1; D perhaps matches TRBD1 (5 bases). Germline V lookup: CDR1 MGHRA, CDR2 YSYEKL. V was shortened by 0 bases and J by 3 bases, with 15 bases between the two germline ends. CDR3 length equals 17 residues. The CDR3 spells CASSQEIGRVRYNEQFF. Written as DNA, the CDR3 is TGCGCCAGCAGCCAAGAAATAGGCAGGGTCCGCTACAATGAGCAGTTCTTC.

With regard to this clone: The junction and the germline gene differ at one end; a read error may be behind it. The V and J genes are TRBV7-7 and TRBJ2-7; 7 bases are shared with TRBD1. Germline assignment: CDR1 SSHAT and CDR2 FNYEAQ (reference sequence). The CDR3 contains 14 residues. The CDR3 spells CASSPGTVGLEQYF. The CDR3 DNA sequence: TGTGCTAGCAGCCCCGGGACAGTTGGCCTCGAGCAGTACTTC.